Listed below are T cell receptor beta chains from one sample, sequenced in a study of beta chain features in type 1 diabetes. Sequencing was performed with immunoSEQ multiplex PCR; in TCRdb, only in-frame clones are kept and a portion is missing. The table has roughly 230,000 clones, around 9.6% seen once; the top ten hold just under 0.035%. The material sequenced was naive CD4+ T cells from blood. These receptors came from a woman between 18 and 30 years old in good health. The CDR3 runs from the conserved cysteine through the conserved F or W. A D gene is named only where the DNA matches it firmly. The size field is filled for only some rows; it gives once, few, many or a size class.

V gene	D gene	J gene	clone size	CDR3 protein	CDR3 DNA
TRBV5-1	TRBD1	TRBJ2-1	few	CASSETGTEYNEQFF	TGCGCCAGCAGCGAAACCGGGACAGAGTACAATGAGCAGTTCTTC
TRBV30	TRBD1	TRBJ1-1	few	CASRTGVAFF	TGTGCCTCACGGACAGGGGTTGCTTTCTTT
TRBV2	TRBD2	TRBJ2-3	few	CASRDYGASTDTQYF	TGTGCCAGTCGGGACTACGGAGCGAGCACAGATACGCAGTATTTT
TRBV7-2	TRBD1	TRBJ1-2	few	CASSPYGGQGMANYGYTF	TGTGCCAGCAGCCCCTACGGAGGACAGGGAATGGCTAACTATGGCTACACCTTC
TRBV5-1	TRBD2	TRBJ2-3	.	CASSLDGGSADTQYF	TGCGCCAGCAGCTTGGACGGGGGGAGTGCGGATACGCAGTATTTT
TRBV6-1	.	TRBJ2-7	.	CASRTGGAYEQYF	TGTGCCAGCAGGACAGGTGGAGCCTACGAGCAGTACTTC
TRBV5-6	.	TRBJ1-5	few	CASSSQGRTQPQHF	TGTGCCAGCAGCTCACAGGGTAGGACTCAGCCCCAGCATTTT
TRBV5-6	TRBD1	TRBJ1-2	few	CASSWDRGNYGYTF	TGTGCCAGCAGCTGGGACAGGGGTAACTATGGCTACACCTTC
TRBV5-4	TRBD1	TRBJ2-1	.	CASSGNRIQGRRRNEQFF	TGTGCCAGCAGCGGTAACCGCATACAGGGGCGGAGAAGAAATGAGCAGTTCTTC
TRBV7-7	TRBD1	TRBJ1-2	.	CASSPLGQGTYGYTF	TGTGCTAGCAGCCCGTTAGGACAGGGGACTTATGGCTACACCTTC
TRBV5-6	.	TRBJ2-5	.	CASPRPGQETQYF	TGTGCCAGCCCCCGCCCGGGTCAAGAGACCCAGTACTTC
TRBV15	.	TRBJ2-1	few	CATSRDGRYNEQFF	TGTGCCACCAGCAGAGATGGGAGATACAATGAGCAGTTCTTC
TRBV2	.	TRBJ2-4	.	CASRATIAKNIQYF	TGTGCCAGCAGAGCGACTATAGCCAAAAACATTCAGTACTTC
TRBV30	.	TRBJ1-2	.	CAWSAVPRGNGYTF	TGTGCCTGGAGTGCCGTCCCGAGGGGGAATGGCTACACCTTC
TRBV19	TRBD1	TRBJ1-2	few	CASSASGGRFSANYGYTF	TGTGCCAGTAGTGCGTCAGGGGGACGCTTCTCAGCTAACTATGGCTACACCTTC
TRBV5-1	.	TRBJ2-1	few	CASSLAGLDRAEQFF	TGCGCCAGCAGCTTGGCAGGGCTAGATAGGGCTGAGCAGTTCTTC
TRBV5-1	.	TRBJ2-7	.	CASSFNRDEQYF	TGCGCCAGCAGCTTTAACAGGGACGAGCAGTACTTC